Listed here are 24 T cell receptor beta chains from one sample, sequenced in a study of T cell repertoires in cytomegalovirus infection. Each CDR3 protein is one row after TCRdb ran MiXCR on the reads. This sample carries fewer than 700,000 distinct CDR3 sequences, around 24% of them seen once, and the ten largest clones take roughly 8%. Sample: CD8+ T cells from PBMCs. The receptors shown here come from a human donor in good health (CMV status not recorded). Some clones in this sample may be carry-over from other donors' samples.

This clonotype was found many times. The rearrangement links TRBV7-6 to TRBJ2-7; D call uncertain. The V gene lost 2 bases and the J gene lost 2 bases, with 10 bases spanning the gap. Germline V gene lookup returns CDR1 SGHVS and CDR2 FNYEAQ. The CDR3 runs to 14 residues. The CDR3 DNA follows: TGTGCCAGCAGCTTATTCGGCGGACCCTACGAGCAGTACTTC. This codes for CASSLFGGPYEQYF. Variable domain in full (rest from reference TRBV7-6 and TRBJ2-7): GAGVSQSPRYKVTKRGQDVALRCDPISGHVSLYWYRQALGQGPEFLTYFNYEAQQDKSGLPNDRFSAERPEGSISTLTIQRTEQRDSAMYRCASSLFGGPYEQYFGPGTRLTVT.

The CDR3 loop reads CSASELSYNEQFF. CDR3 sequence (DNA): TGCAGTGCGTCGGAACTCTCCTACAATGAGCAGTTCTTC. This chain connects TRBV20-1 to TRBJ2-1; D gene ambiguous. V lost 6 bases and J 0 bases, leaving 9 bases between the germline ends. Germline V lookup: CDR1 DFQATT, CDR2 SNEGSKA (reference sequence). The CDR3 is 13 amino acids.

The CDR3: CSVEDFSGLGTDTQYF. The CDR3 region has the DNA TGCAGCGTTGAAGATTTTAGCGGACTCGGCACAGATACGCAGTATTTT. This chain links TRBV29-1 with TRBJ2-3; a weak D match, TRBD2 (6 bases). V was cut by 0 bases and J by 1 base, with 14 bases left in between. From germline, CDR1 is SQVTM and CDR2 ANQGSEA. The CDR3 sequence is 16 residues long.

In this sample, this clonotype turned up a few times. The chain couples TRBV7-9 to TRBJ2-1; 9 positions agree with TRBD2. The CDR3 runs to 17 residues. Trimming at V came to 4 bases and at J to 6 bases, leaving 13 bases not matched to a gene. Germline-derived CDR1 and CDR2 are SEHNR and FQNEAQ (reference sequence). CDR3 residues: CASSSGGLASGANEQFF. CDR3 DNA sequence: TGTGCCAGCAGCTCTGGAGGGCTGGCTAGCGGGGCCAATGAGCAGTTCTTC. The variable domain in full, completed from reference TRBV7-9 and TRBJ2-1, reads DTGVSQNPRHKITKRGQNVTFRCDPISEHNRLYWYRQTLGQGPEFLTYFQNEAQLEKSRLLSDRFSAERPKGSFSTLEIQRTEQGDSAMYLCASSSGGLASGANEQFFGPGTRLTVL.

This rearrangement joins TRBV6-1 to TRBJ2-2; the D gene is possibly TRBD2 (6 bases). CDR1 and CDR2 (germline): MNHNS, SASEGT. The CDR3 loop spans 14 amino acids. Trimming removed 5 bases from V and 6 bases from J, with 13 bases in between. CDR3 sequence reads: CASSSLSGSGELFF. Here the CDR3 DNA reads TGTGCCAGCAGTTCCTTAAGCGGGTCCGGGGAGCTGTTTTTT.

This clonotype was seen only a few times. The CDR3: CASSLQGRNEKLFF. CDR3 nucleotides: TGTGCCAGCAGCCTACAGGGGCGGAATGAAAAACTGTTTTTT. The chain recombines TRBV6-2 or TRBV6-3 with TRBJ1-4; 7 bases fit TRBD1. The V and J ends lost 6 bases and 5 bases, in that order; junction bases with no gene match: 6. Germline-derived CDR1 and CDR2 are MNHEY and SVGEGT. This CDR3 comprises 14 residues.

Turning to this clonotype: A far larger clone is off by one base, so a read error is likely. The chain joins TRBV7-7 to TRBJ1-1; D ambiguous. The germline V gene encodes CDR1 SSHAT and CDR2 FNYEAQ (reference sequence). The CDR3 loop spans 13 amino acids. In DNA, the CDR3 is TGTGCTAGCAGCTTAGCTAGGAACACTGAAGCTGTCTTT. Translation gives CASSLARNTEAVF.

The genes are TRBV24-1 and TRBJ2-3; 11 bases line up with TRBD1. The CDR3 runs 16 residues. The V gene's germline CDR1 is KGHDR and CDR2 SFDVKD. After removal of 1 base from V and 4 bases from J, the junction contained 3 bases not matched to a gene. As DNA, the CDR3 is TGTGCCACCAGTGATTTCGGGACAGGGGGATCAGATACGCAGTATTTT. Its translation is CATSDFGTGGSDTQYF.

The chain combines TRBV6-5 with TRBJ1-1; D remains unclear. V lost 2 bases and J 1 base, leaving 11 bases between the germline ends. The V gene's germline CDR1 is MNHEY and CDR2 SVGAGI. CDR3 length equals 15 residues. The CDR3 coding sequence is TGTGCCAGCAGTTACGCAGGAGGGCCGAACACTGAAGCTTTCTTT. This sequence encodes CASSYAGGPNTEAFF.

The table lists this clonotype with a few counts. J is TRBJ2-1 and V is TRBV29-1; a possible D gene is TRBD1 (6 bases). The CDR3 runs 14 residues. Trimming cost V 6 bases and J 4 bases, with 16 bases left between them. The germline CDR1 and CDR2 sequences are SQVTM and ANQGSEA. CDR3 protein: CSVGWTAPYNEQFF. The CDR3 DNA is TGCAGCGTGGGCTGGACAGCCCCATACAATGAGCAGTTCTTC.

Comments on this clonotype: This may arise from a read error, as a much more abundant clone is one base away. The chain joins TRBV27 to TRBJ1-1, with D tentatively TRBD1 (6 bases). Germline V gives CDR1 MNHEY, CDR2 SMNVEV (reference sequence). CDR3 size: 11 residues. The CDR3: CTIQGPDQAFF. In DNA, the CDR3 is TGTACCATCCAGGGGCCCGACCAAGCTTTCTTT.

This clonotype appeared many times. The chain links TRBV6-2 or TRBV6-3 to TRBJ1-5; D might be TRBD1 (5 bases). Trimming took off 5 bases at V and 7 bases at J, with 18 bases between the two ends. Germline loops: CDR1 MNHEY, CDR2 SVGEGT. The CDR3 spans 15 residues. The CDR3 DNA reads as TGTGCCAGCAGTCGGGGCAGGGAATATGGACAGCCCCAGCATTTT. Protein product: CASSRGREYGQPQHF.

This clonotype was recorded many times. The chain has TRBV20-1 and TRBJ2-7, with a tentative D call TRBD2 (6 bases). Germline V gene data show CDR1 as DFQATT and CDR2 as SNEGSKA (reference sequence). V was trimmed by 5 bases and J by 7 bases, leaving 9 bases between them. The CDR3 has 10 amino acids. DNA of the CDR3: TGCAGTGCTGGACGGGGGGAGCAGTACGTC. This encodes CSAGRGEQYV.

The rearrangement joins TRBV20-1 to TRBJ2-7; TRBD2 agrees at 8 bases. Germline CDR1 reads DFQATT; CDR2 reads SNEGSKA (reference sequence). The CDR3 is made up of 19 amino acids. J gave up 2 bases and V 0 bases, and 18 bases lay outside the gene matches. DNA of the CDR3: TGCAGTGCTAGAGATACCTACGACTACCTTGGCGGGGGGACCTACGAGCAGTACTTC. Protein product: CSARDTYDYLGGGTYEQYF.

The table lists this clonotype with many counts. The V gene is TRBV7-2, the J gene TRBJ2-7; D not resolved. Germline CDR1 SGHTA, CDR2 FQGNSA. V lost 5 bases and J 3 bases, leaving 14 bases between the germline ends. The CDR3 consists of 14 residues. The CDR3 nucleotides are TGTGCCAGCAGCCACCGGGTCTGGTACTACGAGCAGTACTTC. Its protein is CASSHRVWYYEQYF.

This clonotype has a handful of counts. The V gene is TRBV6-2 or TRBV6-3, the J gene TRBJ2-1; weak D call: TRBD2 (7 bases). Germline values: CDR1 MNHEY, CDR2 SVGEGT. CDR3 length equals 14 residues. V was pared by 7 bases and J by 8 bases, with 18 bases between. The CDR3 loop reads CASIKGGGAHEQFF. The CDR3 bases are TGTGCCAGCATCAAGGGGGGGGGCGCTCATGAGCAGTTCTTC.

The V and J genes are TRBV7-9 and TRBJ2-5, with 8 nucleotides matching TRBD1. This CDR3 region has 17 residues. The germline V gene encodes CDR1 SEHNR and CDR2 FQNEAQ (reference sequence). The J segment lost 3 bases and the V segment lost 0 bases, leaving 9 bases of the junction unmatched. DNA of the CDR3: TGTGCCAGCAGCTTAGCACTGGACAGGGATCGGGAAGAGACCCAGTACTTC. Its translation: CASSLALDRDREETQYF.

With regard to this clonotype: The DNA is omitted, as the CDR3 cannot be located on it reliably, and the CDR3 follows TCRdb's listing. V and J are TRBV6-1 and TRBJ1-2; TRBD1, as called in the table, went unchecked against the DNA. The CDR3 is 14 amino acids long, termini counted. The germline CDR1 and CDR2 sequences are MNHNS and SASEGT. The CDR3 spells CASSDFRGHYGYTF.

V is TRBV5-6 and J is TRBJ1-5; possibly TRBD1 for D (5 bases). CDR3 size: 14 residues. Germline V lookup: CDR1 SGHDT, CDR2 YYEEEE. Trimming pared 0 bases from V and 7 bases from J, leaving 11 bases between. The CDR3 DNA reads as TGTGCCAGCAGCTTGGGGTTTGGGGACCAGCCCCAGCATTTT. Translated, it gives CASSLGFGDQPQHF.

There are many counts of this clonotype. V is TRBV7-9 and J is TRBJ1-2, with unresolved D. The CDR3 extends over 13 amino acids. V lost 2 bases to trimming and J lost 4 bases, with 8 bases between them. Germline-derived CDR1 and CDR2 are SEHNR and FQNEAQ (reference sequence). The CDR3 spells CASSLPTAYGYTF. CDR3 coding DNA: TGTGCCAGCAGCTTACCGACGGCCTATGGCTACACCTTC.

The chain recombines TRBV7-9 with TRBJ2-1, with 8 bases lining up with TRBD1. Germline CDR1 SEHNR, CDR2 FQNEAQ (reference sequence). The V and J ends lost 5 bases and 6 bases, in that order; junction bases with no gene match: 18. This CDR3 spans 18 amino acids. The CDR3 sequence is CASSQLRTGRSLLNEQFF. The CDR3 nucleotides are TGTGCCAGCAGCCAGCTCCGGACAGGGCGGAGCCTCCTCAATGAGCAGTTCTTC.

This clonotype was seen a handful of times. CDR3 coding DNA: TGTGCCAGCAGTCCCTCGGGGCCCCACGAGCAGTACTTC. Translated, it gives CASSPSGPHEQYF. The chain recombines TRBV12-3 or TRBV12-4 with TRBJ2-7, with D perhaps given as TRBD1 or TRBD2 (5 bases each). The CDR3 spans 13 residues. The ends were cut back, 5 bases at V and 5 bases at J, with 13 bases in the middle.

DNA of the CDR3: TGCAGTGCCCGGCGCCCTTCGCTGGGCTACGAGCAGTACGTC. Protein product: CSARRPSLGYEQYV. This rearrangement joins TRBV20-1 to TRBJ2-7, with D hard to call. V lost 6 bases to trimming and J lost 3 bases, with 18 bases between them. CDR1 is DFQATT, CDR2 SNEGSKA, per germline (reference sequence). The CDR3 sequence is 14 residues long.

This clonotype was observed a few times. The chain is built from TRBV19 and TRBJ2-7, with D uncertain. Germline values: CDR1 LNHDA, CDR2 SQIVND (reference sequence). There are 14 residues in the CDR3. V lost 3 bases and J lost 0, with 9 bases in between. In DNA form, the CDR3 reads TGTGCCAGTAGTATCACCTATAGCTCCTACGAGCAGTACGTC. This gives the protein CASSITYSSYEQYV.